Described below is a single T cell receptor (beta chain) sequence and its context. The sample comes from a study of TIL therapy for anti-PD-1-resistant metastatic lung cancer. Overall study context: Tumors had a median PD-L1 proportion score of around 6.4%. Tumors carried a median about 1.6 non-synonymous mutations per megabase.

Noted time point: pre-treatment sample, taken before nivolumab and TIL therapy. The immunoSEQ assay was v3. Profiling relied on immunoSEQ multiplex PCR, and the TCRdb table lists in-frame clones only, not all of them. This sample has roughly 23,000 clones, with just over 70% found just once. The CDR3 extends over 14 amino acids. In germline, CDR1 is SGHRS, CDR2 YFSETQ. V was cut by 2 bases and J by 3 bases, with 11 bases left in between. This specimen consisted of blood, obtained at baseline. This chain uses TRBV5-1 with TRBJ2-5; D is possibly TRBD1 or TRBD2 (5 bases each). The clonotype was recovered from a person between 25 and 80 years old with non-small cell lung cancer. The CDR3 is CASSLTGLEETQYF. The CDR3 bases are TGCGCCAGCAGCTTAACGGGGCTGGAAGAGACCCAGTACTTC.